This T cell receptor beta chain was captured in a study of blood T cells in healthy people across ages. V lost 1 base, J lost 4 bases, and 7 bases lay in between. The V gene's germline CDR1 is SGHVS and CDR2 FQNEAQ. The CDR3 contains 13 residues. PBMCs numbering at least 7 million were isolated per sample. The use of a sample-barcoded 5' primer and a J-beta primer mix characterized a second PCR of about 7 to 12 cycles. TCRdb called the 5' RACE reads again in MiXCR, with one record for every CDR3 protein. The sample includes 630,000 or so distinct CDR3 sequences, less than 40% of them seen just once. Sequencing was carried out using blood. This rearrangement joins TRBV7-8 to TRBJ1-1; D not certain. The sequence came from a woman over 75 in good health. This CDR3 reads CASSLEGITEAFF. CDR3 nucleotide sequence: TGTGCCAGCAGCTTAGAAGGCATCACTGAAGCTTTCTTT.